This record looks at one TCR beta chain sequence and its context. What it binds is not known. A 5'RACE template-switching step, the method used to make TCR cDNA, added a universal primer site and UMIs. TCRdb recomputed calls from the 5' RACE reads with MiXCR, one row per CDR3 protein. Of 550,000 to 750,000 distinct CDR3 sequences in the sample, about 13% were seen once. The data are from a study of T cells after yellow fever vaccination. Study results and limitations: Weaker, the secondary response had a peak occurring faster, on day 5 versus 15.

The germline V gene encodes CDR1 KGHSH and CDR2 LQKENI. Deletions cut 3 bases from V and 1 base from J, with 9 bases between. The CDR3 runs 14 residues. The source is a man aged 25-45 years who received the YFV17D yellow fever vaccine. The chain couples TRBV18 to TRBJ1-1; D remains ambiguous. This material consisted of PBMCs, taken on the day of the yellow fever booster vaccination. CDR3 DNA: TGTGCCAGCTCACCCCCAAGTCCGAACACTGAAGCTTTCTTT. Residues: CASSPPSPNTEAFF.